This T cell receptor beta chain was found in a study of early stage breast cancer tumors. Study at large: Among approximately twelve ER+/PR+/HER2- tumors, eight were ductal, four lobular.

This CDR3 contains 16 residues. V lost 0 bases and J 3 bases, leaving 14 bases between the germline ends. Germline loops: CDR1 SGDLS, CDR2 YYNGEE. Method: immunoSEQ multiplex PCR; TCRdb's copy keeps in-frame clones and lacks some. The repertoire has 25,000 to 30,000 clones, around 50% of them found once; the top ten carry more than 7%. What was sequenced was breast tumor tissue. This TCR was recovered from a person between 45 and 65 years old with breast cancer. The V and J genes are TRBV9 and TRBJ2-3; possible D gene TRBD2, 5 bases. As DNA, the CDR3 is TGTGCCAGCAGCGTAGACGTGGAGCTAGCTACAGATACGCAGTATTTT. Its translation is CASSVDVELATDTQYF.